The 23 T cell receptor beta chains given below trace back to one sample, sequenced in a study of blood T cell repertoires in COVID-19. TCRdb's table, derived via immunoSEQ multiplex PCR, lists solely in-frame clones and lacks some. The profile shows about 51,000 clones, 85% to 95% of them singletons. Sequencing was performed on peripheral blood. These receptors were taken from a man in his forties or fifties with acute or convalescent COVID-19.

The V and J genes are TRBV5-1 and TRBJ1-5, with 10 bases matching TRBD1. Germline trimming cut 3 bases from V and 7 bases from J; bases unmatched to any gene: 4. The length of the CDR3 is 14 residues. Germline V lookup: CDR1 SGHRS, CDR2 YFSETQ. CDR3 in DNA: TGCGCCAGCAGCTCTGGACAGGGGGACCAGCCCCAGCATTTT. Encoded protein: CASSSGQGDQPQHF.

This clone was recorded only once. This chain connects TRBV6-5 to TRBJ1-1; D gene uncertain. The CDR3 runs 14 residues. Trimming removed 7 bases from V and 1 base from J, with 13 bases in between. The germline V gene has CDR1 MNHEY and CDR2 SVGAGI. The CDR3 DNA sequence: TGTGCCAGCACCCTGGGGAGTGGGAACACTGAAGCTTTCTTT. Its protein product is CASTLGSGNTEAFF.

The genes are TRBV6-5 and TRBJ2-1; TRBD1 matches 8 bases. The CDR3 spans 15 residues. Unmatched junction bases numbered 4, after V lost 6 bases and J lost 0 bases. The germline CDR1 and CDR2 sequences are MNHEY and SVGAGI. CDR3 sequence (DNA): TGTGCCAGCAGGCGGACAGGGAGCTCCTACAATGAGCAGTTCTTC. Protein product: CASRRTGSSYNEQFF.

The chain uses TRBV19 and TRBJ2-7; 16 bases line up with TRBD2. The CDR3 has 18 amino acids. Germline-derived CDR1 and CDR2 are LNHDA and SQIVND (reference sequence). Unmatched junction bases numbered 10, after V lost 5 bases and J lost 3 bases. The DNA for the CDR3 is TGTGCCAGTAGTGTGGCCGGGACTAGCGGGGGGGAACTCTACGAGCAGTACTTC. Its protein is CASSVAGTSGGELYEQYF.

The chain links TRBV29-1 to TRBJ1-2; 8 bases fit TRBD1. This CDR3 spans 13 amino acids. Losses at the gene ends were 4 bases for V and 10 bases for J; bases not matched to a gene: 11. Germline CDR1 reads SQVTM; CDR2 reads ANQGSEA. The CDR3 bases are TGCAGCGTTGGGCATTTAGACAGGGGAAACTACACCTTC. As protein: CSVGHLDRGNYTF.

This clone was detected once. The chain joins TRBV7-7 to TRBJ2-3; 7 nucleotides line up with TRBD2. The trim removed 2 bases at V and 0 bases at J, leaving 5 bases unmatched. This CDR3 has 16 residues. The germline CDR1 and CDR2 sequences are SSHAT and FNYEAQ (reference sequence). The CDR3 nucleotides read TGTGCCAGCAGCTTATTGGCGGGGGTCAGCACAGATACGCAGTATTTT. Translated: CASSLLAGVSTDTQYF.

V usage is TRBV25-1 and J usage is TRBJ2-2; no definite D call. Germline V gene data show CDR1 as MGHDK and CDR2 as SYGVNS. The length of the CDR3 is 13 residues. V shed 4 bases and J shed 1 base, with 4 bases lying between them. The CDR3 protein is CASSAGNTGELFF. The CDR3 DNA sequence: TGTGCCAGCAGTGCGGGGAACACCGGGGAGCTGTTTTTT.

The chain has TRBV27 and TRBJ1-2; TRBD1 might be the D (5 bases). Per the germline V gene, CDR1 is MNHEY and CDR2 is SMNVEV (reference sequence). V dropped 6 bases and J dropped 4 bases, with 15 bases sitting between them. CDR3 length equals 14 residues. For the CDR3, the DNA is TGTGCCAGCAGCCGGGGGGATGGTTTCTATGGCTACACCTTC. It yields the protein CASSRGDGFYGYTF.

This chain's CDR3 is CASSANPTAPNYGYTF. The CDR3 DNA sequence: TGTGCCAGCAGTGCGAACCCGACAGCACCCAACTATGGCTACACCTTC. The chain has TRBV6-4 and TRBJ1-2, with a weak D call TRBD1 (5 bases). V was clipped by 4 bases and J by 2 bases, with 17 bases between them. The germline V gene encodes CDR1 MRHNA and CDR2 SNTAGT. The CDR3 totals 16 residues.

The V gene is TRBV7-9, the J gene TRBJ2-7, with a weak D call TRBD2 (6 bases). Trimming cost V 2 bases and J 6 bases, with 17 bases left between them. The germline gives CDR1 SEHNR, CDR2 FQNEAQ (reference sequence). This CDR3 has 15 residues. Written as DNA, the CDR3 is TGTGCCAGCAGCTTACTAGCGAACACTTTGGGCGAGCAGTACTTC. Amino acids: CASSLLANTLGEQYF.

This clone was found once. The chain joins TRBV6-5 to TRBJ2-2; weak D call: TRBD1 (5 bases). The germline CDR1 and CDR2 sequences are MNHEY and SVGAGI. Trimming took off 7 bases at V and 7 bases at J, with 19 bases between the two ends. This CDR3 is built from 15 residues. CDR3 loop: CASTFPAGFGGELFF. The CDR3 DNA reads TGTGCCAGCACCTTCCCGGCAGGGTTCGGCGGGGAGCTGTTTTTT.

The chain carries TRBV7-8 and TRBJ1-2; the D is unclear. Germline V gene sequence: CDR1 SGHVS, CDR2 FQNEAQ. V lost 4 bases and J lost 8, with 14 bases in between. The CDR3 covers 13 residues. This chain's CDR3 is CASSSQNREGYTF. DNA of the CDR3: TGTGCCAGCAGCTCTCAGAACAGAGAGGGCTACACCTTC.

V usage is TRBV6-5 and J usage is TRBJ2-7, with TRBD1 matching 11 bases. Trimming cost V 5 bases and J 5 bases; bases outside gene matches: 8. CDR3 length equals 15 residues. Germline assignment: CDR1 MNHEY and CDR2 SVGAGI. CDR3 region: CASSPYRDRGNEQYF. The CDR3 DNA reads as TGTGCCAGCAGTCCATACCGGGACAGGGGGAACGAGCAGTACTTC.

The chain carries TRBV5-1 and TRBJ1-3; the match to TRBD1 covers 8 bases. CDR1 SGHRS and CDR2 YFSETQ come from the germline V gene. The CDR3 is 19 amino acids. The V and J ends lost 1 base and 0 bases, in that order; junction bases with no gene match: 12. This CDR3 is CASSLIGARGLSSGNTIYF. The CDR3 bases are TGCGCCAGCAGCTTGATTGGGGCCAGGGGGCTATCCTCTGGAAACACCATATATTTT.

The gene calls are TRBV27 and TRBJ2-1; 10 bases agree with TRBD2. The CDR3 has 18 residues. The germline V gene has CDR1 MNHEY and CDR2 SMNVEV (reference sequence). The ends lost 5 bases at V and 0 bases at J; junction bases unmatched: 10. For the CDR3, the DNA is TGTGCCAGCAGTCCCCGAGGTGTAGCGGGGGGCTCCTACAATGAGCAGTTCTTC. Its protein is CASSPRGVAGGSYNEQFF.

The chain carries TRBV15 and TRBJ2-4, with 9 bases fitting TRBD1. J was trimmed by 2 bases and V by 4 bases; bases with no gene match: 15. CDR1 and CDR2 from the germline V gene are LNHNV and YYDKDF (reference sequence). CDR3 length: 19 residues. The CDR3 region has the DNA TGTGCCACCAGCACCCGGACAGGGGCTCAACACCGAACCAAAAACATTCAGTACTTC. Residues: CATSTRTGAQHRTKNIQYF.

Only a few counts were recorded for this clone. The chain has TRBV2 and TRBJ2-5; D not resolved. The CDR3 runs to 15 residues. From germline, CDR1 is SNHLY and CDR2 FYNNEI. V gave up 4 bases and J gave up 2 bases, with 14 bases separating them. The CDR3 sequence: CASSVPTTPQETQYF. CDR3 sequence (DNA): TGTGCCAGCAGTGTACCGACGACACCTCAAGAGACCCAGTACTTC.

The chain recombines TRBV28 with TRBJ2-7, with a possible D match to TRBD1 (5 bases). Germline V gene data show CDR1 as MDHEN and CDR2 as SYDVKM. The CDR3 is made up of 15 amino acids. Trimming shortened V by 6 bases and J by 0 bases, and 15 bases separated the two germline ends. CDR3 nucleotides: TGTGCCAGCAGCCCTGGGGCCGAGGTCTCCTACGAGCAGTACTTC. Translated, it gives CASSPGAEVSYEQYF.

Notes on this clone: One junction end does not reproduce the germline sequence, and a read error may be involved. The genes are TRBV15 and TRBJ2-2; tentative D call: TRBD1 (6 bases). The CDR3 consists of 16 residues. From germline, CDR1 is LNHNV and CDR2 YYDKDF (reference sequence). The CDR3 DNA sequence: TGTGCCACTAGCAAACAGGGCCCTAGGAACACCGGGGAGCTGTTTTTT. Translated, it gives CATSKQGPRNTGELFF.

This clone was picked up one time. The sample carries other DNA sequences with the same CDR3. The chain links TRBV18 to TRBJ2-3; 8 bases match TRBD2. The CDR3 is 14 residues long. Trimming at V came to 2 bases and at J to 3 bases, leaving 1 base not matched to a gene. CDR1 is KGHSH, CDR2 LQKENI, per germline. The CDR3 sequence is CASSPGTRTDTQYF. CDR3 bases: TGTGCCAGCTCACCAGGGACTAGGACAGATACGCAGTATTTT.

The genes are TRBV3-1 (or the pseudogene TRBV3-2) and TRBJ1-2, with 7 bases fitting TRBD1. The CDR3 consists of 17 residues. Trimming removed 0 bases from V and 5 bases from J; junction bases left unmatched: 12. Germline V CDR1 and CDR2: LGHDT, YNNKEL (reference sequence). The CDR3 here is CASSQEGEGRGWYGYTF. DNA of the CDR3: TGTGCCAGCAGCCAAGAAGGCGAAGGCAGGGGGTGGTATGGCTACACCTTC.

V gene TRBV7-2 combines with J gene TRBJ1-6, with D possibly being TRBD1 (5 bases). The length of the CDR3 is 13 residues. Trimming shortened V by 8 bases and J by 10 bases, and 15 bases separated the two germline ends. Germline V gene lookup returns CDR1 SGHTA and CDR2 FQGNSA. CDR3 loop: CASHQGVRSPLHF. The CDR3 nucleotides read TGTGCCAGCCATCAGGGCGTCAGGTCACCCCTCCACTTT.

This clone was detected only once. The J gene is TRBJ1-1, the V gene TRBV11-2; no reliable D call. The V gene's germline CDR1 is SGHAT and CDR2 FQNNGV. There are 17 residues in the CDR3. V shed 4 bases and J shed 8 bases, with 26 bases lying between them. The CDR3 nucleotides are TGTGCCAGCAGCTCACTTAACAGCCAGAGTCACATCTACGAAGCTTTCTTT. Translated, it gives CASSSLNSQSHIYEAFF.